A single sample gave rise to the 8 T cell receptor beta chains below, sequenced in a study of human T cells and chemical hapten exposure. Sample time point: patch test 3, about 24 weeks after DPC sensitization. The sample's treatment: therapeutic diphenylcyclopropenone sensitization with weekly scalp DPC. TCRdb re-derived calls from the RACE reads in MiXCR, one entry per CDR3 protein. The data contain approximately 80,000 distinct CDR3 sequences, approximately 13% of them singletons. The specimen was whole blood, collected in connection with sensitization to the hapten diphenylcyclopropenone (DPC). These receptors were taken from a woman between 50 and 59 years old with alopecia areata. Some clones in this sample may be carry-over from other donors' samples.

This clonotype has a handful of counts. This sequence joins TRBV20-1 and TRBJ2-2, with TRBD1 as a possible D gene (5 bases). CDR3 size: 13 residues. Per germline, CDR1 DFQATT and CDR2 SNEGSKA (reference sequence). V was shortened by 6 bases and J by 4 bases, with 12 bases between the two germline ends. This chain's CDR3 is CSATTGSTGELFF. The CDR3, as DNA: TGCAGTGCAACAACAGGTTCCACCGGGGAGCTGTTTTTT.

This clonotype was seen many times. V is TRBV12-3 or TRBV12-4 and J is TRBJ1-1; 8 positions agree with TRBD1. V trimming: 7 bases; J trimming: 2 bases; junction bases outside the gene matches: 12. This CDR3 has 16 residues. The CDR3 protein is CASNPDRAESNTEAFF. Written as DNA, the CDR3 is TGTGCCAGCAACCCGGACAGGGCGGAGAGTAACACTGAAGCTTTCTTT.

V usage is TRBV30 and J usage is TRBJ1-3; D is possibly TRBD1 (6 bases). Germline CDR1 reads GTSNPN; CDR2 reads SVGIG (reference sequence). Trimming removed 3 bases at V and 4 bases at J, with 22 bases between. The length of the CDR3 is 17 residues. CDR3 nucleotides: TGTGCCTGGAGGGGAAGGCATCCGGGGGCGCTGGGAAACACCATATATTTT. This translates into CAWRGRHPGALGNTIYF. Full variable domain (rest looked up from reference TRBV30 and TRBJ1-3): SQTIHQWPATLVQPVGSPLSLECTVEGTSNPNLYWYRQAAGRGLQLLFYSVGIGQISSEVPQNLSASRPQDRQFILSSKKLLLSDSGFYLCAWRGRHPGALGNTIYFGEGSWLTVV.

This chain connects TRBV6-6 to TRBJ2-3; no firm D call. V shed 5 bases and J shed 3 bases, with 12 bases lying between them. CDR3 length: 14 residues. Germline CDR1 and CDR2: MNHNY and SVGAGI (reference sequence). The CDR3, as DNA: TGTGCCAGCAGTGCCCAGCTGGAGACAGATACGCAGTATTTT. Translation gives CASSAQLETDTQYF.

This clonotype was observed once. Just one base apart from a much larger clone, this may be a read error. The CDR3 sequence: CSALWRAGVYEQYF. The CDR3 DNA reads as TGCAGTGCTCTGTGGCGGGCGGGGGTCTACGAGCAGTACTTC. The chain has TRBV20-1 and TRBJ2-7; 7 bases are shared with TRBD2. V was pared by 5 bases and J by 3 bases, with 10 bases of the junction left unmatched. The CDR3 has 14 residues. Germline lookup yields CDR1 DFQATT and CDR2 SNEGSKA (reference sequence).

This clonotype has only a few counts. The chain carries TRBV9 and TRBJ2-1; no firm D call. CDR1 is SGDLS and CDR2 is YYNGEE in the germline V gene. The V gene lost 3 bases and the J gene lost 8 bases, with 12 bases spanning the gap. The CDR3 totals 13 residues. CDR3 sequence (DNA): TGTGCCAGCAGCGCGCTCCGATCCGATGAGCAGTTCTTC. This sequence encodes CASSALRSDEQFF.

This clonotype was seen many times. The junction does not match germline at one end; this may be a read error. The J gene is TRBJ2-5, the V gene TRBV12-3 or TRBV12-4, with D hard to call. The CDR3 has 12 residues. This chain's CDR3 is CASSLEWETQYF. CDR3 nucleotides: TGTGCCAGCAGCTTAGAATGGGAGACCCAGTACTTC.

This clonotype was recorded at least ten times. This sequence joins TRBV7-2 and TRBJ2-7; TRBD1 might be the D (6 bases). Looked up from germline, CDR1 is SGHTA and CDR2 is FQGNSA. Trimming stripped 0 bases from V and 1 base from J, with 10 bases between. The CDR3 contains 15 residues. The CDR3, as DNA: TGTGCCAGCAGCTTAGCAGCAGGGGAGTCCTACGAGCAGTACTTC. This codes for CASSLAAGESYEQYF.